This paragraph covers one TCR beta chain sequence. The antigen is undetermined. The source of the sample is a study of graft-versus-host responses after intestinal transplantation. Turning to the study itself: Recipients got multivisceral, liver-intestinal, or isolated intestinal transplants. Anti-thymocyte globulin induction preceded about three years of tacrolimus and steroid maintenance in all recipients.

Germline V gives CDR1 MNHNS, CDR2 SASEGT. Trimming took 7 bases from V and 5 from J, leaving 15 bases between them. CDR3 size: 13 residues. Findings of the study overall: There was an association between peak levels of circulating GvH clones and early post-transplant HvG declines. Recipient marrow harbored GvH clones, some of which surfaced first in ileum or blood.

TCRdb's table, derived via immunoSEQ multiplex PCR, lists solely in-frame clones and lacks some. The sample lists some 100,000 clones, 75% to 95% occurring once. The chain carries TRBV6-1 and TRBJ2-7; no clear D gene. The receptor was isolated from a human donor who received an intestinal transplant. This specimen consisted of unstimulated CD8+ T cells sorted from spleen or lymph node cells, obtained before intestinal transplant. The CDR3 nucleotides are TGTGCCAGCACCCCGGACCTGCAGCACGAGCAGTACTTC. Translation gives CASTPDLQHEQYF.